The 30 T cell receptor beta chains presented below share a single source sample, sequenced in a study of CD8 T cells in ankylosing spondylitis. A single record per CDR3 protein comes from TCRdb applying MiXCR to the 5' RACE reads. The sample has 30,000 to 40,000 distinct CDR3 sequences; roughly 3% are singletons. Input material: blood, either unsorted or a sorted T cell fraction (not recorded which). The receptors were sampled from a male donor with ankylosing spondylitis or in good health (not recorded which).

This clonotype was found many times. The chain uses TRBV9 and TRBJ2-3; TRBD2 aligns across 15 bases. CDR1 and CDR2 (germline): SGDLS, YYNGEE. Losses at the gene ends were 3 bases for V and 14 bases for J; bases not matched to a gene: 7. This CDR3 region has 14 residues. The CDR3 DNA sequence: TGTGCCAGCAGCGCCACCGGGACTAGCGGGGGGCTGTATTTT. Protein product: CASSATGTSGGLYF.

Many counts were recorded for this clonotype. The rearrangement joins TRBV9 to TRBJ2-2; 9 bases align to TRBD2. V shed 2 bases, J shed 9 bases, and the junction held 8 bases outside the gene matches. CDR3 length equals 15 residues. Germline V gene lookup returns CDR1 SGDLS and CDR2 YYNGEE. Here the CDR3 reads CASSVSSGSAWELFF. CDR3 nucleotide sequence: TGTGCCAGCAGCGTGAGTAGCGGGAGTGCCTGGGAGCTGTTTTTT.

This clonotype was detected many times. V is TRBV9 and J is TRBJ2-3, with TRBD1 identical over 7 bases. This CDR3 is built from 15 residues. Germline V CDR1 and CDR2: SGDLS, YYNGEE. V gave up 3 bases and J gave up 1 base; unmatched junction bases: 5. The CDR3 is CASSGTGGRTDTQYF. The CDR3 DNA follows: TGTGCCAGCAGCGGGACAGGTGGCCGCACAGATACGCAGTATTTT.

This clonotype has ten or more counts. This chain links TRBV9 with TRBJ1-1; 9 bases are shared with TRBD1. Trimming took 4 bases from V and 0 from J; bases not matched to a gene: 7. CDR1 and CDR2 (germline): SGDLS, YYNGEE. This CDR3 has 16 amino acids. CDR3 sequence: CASSFLQGAMNTEAFF. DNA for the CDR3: TGTGCCAGCAGCTTCCTACAGGGGGCAATGAACACTGAAGCTTTCTTT.

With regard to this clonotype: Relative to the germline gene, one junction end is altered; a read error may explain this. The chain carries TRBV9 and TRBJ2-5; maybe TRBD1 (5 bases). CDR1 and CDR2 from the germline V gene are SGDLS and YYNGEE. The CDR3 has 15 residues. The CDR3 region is CAISVAPGRQETQYF. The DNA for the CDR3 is TGTGCCATCAGCGTAGCACCAGGGCGTCAAGAGACCCAGTACTTC.

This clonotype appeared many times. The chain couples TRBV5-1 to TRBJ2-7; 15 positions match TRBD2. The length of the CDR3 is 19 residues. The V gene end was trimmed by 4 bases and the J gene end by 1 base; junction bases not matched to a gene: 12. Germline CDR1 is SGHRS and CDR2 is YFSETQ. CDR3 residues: CASSPDRTSGRGLSYEQYV. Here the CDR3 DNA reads TGCGCCAGCAGCCCTGATAGGACTAGCGGGAGGGGTTTGTCCTACGAGCAGTACGTC.

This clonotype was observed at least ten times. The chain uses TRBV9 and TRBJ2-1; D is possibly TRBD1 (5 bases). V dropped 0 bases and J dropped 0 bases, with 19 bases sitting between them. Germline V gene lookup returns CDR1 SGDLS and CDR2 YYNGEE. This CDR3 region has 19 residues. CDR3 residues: CASSVGQGLGLSSYNEQFF. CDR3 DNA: TGTGCCAGCAGCGTAGGGCAGGGCCTTGGGTTGAGCTCCTACAATGAGCAGTTCTTC.

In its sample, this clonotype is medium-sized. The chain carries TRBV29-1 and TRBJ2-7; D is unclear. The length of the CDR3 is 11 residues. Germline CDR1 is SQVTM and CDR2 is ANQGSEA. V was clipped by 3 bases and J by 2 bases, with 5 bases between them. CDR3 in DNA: TGCAGCGTTGACTCCGCCTACGAGCAGTACGTC. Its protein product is CSVDSAYEQYV.

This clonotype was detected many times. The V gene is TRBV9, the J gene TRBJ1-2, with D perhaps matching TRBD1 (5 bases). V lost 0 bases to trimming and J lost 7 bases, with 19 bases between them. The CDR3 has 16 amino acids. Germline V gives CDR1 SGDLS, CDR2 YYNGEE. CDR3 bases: TGTGCCAGCAGCGTAGCTTCATGGGGCCAAGAACGTGGCTACACCTTC. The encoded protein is CASSVASWGQERGYTF.

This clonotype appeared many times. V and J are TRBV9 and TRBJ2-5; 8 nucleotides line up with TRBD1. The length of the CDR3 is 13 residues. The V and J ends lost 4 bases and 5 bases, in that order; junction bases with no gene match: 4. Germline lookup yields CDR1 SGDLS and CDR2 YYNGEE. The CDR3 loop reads CASSFRTGETQYF. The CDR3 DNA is TGTGCCAGCAGCTTCCGGACAGGGGAGACCCAGTACTTC.

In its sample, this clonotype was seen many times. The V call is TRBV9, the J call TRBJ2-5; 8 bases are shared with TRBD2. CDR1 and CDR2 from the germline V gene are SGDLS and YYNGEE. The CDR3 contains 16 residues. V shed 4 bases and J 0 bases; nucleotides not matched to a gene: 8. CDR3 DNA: TGTGCCAGCAGCCGAGCGGGGGCCGTGTACCAAGAGACCCAGTACTTC. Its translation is CASSRAGAVYQETQYF. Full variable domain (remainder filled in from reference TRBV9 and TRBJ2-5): DSGVTQTPKHLITATGQRVTLRCSPRSGDLSVYWYQQSLDQGLQFLIQYYNGEERAKGNILERFSAQQFPDLHSELNLSSLELGDSALYFCASSRAGAVYQETQYFGPGTRLLVL.

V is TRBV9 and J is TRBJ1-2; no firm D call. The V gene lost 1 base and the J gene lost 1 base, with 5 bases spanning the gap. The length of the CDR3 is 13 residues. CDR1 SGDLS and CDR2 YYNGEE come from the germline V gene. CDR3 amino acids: CASSVNINYGYTF. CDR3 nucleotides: TGTGCCAGCAGCGTAAACATTAACTATGGCTACACCTTC.

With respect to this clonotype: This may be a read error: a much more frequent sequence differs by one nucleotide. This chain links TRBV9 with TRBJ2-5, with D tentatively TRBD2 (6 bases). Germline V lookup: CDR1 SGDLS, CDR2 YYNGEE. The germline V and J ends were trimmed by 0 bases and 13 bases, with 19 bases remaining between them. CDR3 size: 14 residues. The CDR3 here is CASSVDSSEGPRYF. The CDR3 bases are TGTGCCAGCAGCGTAGACTCTAGCGAGGGGCCTCGGTACTTC.

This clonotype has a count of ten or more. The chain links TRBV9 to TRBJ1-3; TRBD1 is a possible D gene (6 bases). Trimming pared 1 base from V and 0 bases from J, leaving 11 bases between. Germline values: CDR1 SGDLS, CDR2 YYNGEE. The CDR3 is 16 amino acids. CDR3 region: CASSVSGQLSGNTIYF. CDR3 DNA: TGTGCCAGCAGCGTATCTGGACAGCTCTCTGGAAACACCATATATTTT.

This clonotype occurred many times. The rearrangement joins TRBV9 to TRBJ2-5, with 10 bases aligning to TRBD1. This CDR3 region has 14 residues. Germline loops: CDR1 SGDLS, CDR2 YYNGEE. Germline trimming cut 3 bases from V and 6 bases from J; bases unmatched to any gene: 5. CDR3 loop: CASSATGGGKTQYF. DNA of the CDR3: TGTGCCAGCAGCGCGACAGGGGGCGGAAAGACCCAGTACTTC. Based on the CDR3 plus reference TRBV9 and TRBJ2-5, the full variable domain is DSGVTQTPKHLITATGQRVTLRCSPRSGDLSVYWYQQSLDQGLQFLIQYYNGEERAKGNILERFSAQQFPDLHSELNLSSLELGDSALYFCASSATGGGKTQYFGPGTRLLVL.

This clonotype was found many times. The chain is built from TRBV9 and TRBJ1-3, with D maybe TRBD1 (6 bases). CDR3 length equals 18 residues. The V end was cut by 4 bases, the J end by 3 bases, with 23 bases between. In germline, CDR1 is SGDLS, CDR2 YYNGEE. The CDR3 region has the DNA TGTGCCAGCAGCCCCAGCATGGGGGGCTCACGGGGTGGAAACACCATATATTTT. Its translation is CASSPSMGGSRGGNTIYF.

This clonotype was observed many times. The CDR3 nucleotides read TGTGCCAGCAGCGTAGCGACAGGGGGGGACTATGGCTACACCTTC. Translation gives CASSVATGGDYGYTF. The chain uses TRBV9 and TRBJ1-2, with 9 bases identical to TRBD1. The V segment lost 0 bases and the J segment 3 bases; nucleotides outside the gene matches: 3. Per the germline V gene, CDR1 is SGDLS and CDR2 is YYNGEE. The CDR3 spans 15 residues.

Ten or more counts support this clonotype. The CDR3 sequence is CASSVETDTQYF. The CDR3 nucleotides read TGTGCCAGCAGCGTAGAGACAGATACGCAGTATTTT. The V gene is TRBV9, the J gene TRBJ2-3; no definite D call. The V gene's germline CDR1 is SGDLS and CDR2 YYNGEE. This CDR3 is built from 12 residues. Trimming removed 0 bases at V and 3 bases at J, with 2 bases between. Full variable domain (missing parts from reference TRBV9 and TRBJ2-3): DSGVTQTPKHLITATGQRVTLRCSPRSGDLSVYWYQQSLDQGLQFLIQYYNGEERAKGNILERFSAQQFPDLHSELNLSSLELGDSALYFCASSVETDTQYFGPGTRLTVL.

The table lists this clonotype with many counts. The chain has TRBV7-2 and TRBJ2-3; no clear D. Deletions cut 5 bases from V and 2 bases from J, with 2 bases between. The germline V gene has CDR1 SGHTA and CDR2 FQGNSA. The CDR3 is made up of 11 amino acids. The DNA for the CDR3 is TGTGCCAGCAGCCACACAGATACGCAGTATTTT. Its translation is CASSHTDTQYF. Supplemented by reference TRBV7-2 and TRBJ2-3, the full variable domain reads GAGVSQSPSNKVTEKGKDVELRCDPISGHTALYWYRQSLGQGLEFLIYFQGNSAPDKSGLPSDRFSAERTGGSVSTLTIQRTQQEDSAVYLCASSHTDTQYFGPGTRLTVL.

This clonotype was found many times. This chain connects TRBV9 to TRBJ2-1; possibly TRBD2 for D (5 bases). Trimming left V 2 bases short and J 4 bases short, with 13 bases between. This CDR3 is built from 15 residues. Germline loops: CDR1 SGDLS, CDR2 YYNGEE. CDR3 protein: CASSVEGASYNEQFF. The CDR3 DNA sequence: TGTGCCAGCAGCGTCGAGGGAGCGTCTTACAATGAGCAGTTCTTC.

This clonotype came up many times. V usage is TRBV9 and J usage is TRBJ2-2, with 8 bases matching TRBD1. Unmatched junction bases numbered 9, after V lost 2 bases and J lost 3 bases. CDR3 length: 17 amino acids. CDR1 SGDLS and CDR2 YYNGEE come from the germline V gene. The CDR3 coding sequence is TGTGCCAGCAGCGTTCGTGCGGACAGGGTGGACACCGGGGAGCTGTTTTTT. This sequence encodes CASSVRADRVDTGELFF.

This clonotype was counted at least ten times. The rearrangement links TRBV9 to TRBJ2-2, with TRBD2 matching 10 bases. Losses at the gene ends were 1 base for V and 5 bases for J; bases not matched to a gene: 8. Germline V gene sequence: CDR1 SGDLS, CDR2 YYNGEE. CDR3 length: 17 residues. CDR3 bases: TGTGCCAGCAGCGTATCAAGCGGGGGGGCCGTGACCGGGGAGCTGTTTTTT. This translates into CASSVSSGGAVTGELFF.

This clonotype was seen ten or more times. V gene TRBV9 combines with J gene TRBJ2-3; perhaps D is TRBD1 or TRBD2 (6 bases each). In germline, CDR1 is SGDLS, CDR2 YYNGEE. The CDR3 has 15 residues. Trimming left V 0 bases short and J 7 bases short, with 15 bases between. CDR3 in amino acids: CASSVAMGGLNTQYF. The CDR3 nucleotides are TGTGCCAGCAGCGTAGCAATGGGGGGCTTAAATACGCAGTATTTT.

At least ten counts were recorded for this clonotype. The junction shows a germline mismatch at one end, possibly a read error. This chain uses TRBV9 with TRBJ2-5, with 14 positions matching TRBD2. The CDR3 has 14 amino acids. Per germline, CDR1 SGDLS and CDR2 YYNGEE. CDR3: CASSSTSGGATQYF. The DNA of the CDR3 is TGCGCCAGCAGCTCGACTAGCGGGGGGGCTACCCAGTACTTC.

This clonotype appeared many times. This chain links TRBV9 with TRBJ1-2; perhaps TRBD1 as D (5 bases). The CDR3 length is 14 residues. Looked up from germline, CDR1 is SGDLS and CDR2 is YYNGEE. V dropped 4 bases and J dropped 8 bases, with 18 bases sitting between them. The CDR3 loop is CASSPGGAQGGYTF. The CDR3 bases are TGTGCCAGCAGCCCCGGAGGGGCGCAGGGAGGCTACACCTTC.

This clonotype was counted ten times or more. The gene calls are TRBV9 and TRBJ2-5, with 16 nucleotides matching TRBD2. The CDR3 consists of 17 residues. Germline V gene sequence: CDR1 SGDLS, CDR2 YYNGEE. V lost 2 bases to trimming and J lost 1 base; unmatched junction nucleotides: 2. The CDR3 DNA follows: TGTGCCAGCAGCGTGGGACTAGCGGGAGGGAGCCAAGAGACCCAGTACTTC. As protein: CASSVGLAGGSQETQYF.

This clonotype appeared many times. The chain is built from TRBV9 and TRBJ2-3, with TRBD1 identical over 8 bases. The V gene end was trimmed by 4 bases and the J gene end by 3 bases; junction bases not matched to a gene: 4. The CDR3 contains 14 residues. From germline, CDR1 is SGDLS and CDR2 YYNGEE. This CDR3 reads CASSPRTGTDTQYF. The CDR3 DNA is TGTGCCAGCAGCCCGAGGACAGGGACAGATACGCAGTATTTT.

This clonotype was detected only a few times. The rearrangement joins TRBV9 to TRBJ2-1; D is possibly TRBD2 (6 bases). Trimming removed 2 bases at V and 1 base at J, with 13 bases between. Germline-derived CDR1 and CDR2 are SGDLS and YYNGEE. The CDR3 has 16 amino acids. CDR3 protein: CASSVVLAGSYNEQFF. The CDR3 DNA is TGTGCCAGCAGCGTGGTTTTGGCGGGGTCCTACAATGAGCAGTTCTTC.

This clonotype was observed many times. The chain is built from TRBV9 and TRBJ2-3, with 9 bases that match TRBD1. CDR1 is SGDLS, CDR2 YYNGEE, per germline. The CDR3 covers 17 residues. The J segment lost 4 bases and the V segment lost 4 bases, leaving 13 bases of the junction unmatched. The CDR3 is CASSNPQGARMADTQYF. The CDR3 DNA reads TGTGCCAGCAGCAACCCACAGGGGGCTAGGATGGCAGATACGCAGTATTTT.

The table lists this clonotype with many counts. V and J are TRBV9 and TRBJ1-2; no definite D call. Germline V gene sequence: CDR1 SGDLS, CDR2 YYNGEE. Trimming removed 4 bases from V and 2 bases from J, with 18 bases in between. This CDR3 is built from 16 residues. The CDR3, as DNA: TGTGCCAGCAGCCCGACCCAGAGGGCGGAGAACTATGGCTACACCTTC. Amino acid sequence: CASSPTQRAENYGYTF.